The entry below describes one TCR beta chain. A single record per CDR3 protein comes from TCRdb applying MiXCR to the RT-PCR reads. This sample has 180,000 or so distinct CDR3 sequences, with 9.5% to 15% found just once. This specimen comes from a study of response to subunit inactivated influenza vaccine. Another study also made use of these data, one on T cells expressing NK-cell markers. Per that study: Template switching by 5'RACE with UMIs generated the TCR beta cDNA. Sorted CD3+CD56+NKG2C+, CD3+CD56+NKG2C- and CD3+CD56-NKG2C+ T cells provided the TCR beta repertoires. Topping the CD3+CD56-NKG2C+ fraction as well were these clonotypes, in a handful of donors.

The sequencing used CD8+ T cells sorted from PBMCs, collected 12 days after vaccination. The receptor was derived from a man aged 45-65 years who received an inactivated influenza vaccine.

The CDR3 region is CASSQGPELFF. For the CDR3, the DNA is TGTGCCAGCAGCCAAGGTCCAGAACTGTTTTTT. The rearrangement joins TRBV3-1 to TRBJ1-4; D is unclear. The germline V and J ends were trimmed by 1 base and 12 bases, with 6 bases remaining between them. The V gene's germline CDR1 is LGHDT and CDR2 YNNKEL (reference sequence). This CDR3 is built from 11 residues.